These 27 T cell receptor beta chains came from one sample sequenced in a study of read filtering for tumor transcriptome and immune sequencing. From about 400 ng of RNA, a library with molecular barcoded alpha/delta and beta/gamma adaptors was made. TCRdb itself ran the reads through MiXCR, one entry per CDR3 protein. The repertoire holds some 46,000 distinct CDR3 sequences, with 15% to 20% as singletons. Sequencing input: a population of CD138-negative cells sorted from bone marrow. All receptors derive from a donor at least 40 years old with multiple myeloma.

This clonotype occurred a few times. An end of the junction does not agree with germline; a read error may underlie this. The J gene is TRBJ1-5, the V gene TRBV27; D not resolved. The CDR3 is made up of 13 amino acids. The V gene's germline CDR1 is MNHEY and CDR2 SMNVEV (reference sequence). The DNA for the CDR3 is TGCGCCACGGGGATGGGGATAAATCAGCCCCAGCATTTT. Translated, it gives CATGMGINQPQHF.

This clonotype was picked up many times. The chain carries TRBV19 and TRBJ2-1; D possibly corresponds to TRBD2 (6 bases). The V gene's germline CDR1 is LNHDA and CDR2 SQIVND (reference sequence). Trimming stripped 6 bases from V and 0 bases from J, with 15 bases between. This CDR3 comprises 16 residues. The CDR3 protein is CASSPPGSFSYNEQFF. The CDR3 DNA reads TGTGCCAGTAGCCCCCCCGGGAGTTTCTCCTACAATGAGCAGTTCTTC.

This clonotype has at least ten counts. CDR3 sequence: CASSLTLHRADEQYF. Here the CDR3 DNA reads TGTGCCAGCAGCTTAACGCTGCATCGGGCCGACGAGCAGTACTTC. The V and J genes are TRBV7-2 and TRBJ2-7; D gene uncertain. Trimming shortened V by 2 bases and J by 5 bases, and 16 bases separated the two germline ends. This CDR3 has 15 amino acids. Germline CDR1 is SGHTA and CDR2 is FQGNSA.

There are a few counts of this clonotype. The chain joins TRBV28 to TRBJ1-5; weak D call: TRBD1 (5 bases). Between the trimmed V and J ends, which lost 11 bases and 5 bases, there was a span of 22 bases. This CDR3 contains 15 residues. Germline values: CDR1 MDHEN, CDR2 SYDVKM. CDR3 sequence reads: CAAARGRSSHQPQHF. The CDR3 nucleotides are TGTGCCGCGGCCCGGGGCCGCAGCTCCCATCAGCCCCAGCATTTT.

This clonotype was seen at least ten times. The V gene is TRBV7-2, the J gene TRBJ2-2; D possibly uses TRBD1 or TRBD2 (5 bases each). This CDR3 has 14 residues. The V end lost 5 bases, the J end lost 5 bases, and 12 bases lay between the germline ends. Germline V gene lookup returns CDR1 SGHTA and CDR2 FQGNSA. The CDR3: CASSARGGTGELFF. CDR3 nucleotide sequence: TGTGCCAGCAGCGCAAGGGGCGGGACCGGGGAGCTGTTTTTT.

J is TRBJ2-4 and V is TRBV6-1; 13 positions agree with TRBD2. The CDR3 loop spans 18 amino acids. The V gene's germline CDR1 is MNHNS and CDR2 SASEGT. V lost 5 bases and J lost 0; bases outside the gene matches: 7. Here the CDR3 DNA reads TGTGCCAGCAGTTCCGGGACTAGCGGGATCTTAGCCAAAAACATTCAGTACTTC. The encoded protein is CASSSGTSGILAKNIQYF.

The sample holds many counts of this clonotype. This sequence joins TRBV7-9 and TRBJ2-1, with D unresolved. V shed 2 bases and J shed 8 bases, with 10 bases lying between them. Germline CDR1 SEHNR, CDR2 FQNEAQ (reference sequence). The CDR3 consists of 13 residues. The CDR3 sequence: CASSLRSNDEQFF. The CDR3 DNA is TGTGCCAGCAGCTTAAGAAGTAACGATGAGCAGTTCTTC.

This clonotype was found many times. This sequence joins TRBV5-4 and TRBJ1-6; D remains unclear. From germline, CDR1 is SGHNT and CDR2 YYREEE (reference sequence). The CDR3 contains 14 residues. Trimming cost V 0 bases and J 9 bases, with 10 bases left between them. CDR3 residues: CASSLGSRGSPLHF. The DNA for the CDR3 is TGTGCCAGCAGCTTGGGGAGCCGAGGTTCACCCCTCCACTTT.

The J gene is TRBJ1-2, the V gene TRBV10-3; D gene unclear. The CDR3 consists of 13 residues. In germline, CDR1 is ENHRY, CDR2 SYGVKD. V was trimmed by 0 bases and J by 3 bases, leaving 5 bases between them. The CDR3 here is CAISESSDYGYTF. Here the CDR3 DNA reads TGTGCCATCAGTGAGTCGTCAGACTATGGCTACACCTTC.

By its share, this clonotype is medium-sized. The chain uses TRBV28 and TRBJ2-1; 8 nucleotides match TRBD1. From germline, CDR1 is MDHEN and CDR2 SYDVKM. J was trimmed by 2 bases and V by 5 bases; bases with no gene match: 8. This CDR3 has 16 amino acids. The CDR3 DNA follows: TGTGCCAGCAGTGCGAGTGAGACAGGGGCCTACAATGAGCAGTTCTTC. Its protein is CASSASETGAYNEQFF.

This clonotype was found many times. Its ends do not fully match the called genes, so a read error is possible. The genes are TRBV28 and TRBJ2-7; perhaps D is TRBD1 or TRBD2 (5 bases each). Germline CDR1 is MDHEN and CDR2 is SYDVKM. This CDR3 comprises 15 residues. CDR3 DNA: TGTGCCAGCAGTTTGGGCCGGGGCAACCTACGCAAGGGGCACTTC. Amino acid sequence: CASSLGRGNLRKGHF.

CDR3 protein: CASSQETSGSYEQYF. The CDR3 nucleotides read TGTGCCAGCAGCCAAGAGACTAGCGGCTCCTACGAGCAGTACTTC. The chain uses TRBV14 and TRBJ2-7; 9 nucleotides agree with TRBD2. CDR1 is SGHDN, CDR2 FVKESK, per germline. The CDR3 covers 15 residues. The V and J ends lost 0 bases and 0 bases, in that order; junction bases with no gene match: 0.

In its sample, this clonotype was seen many times. The V and J genes are TRBV20-1 and TRBJ2-1; weak D call: TRBD1 (5 bases). This CDR3 comprises 13 residues. CDR1 DFQATT and CDR2 SNEGSKA come from the germline V gene (reference sequence). V lost 3 bases and J 4 bases, leaving 10 bases between the germline ends. The CDR3 sequence: CSARGRTYNEQFF. CDR3 in DNA: TGCAGTGCTAGGGGAAGGACATACAATGAGCAGTTCTTC.

This clonotype has a count of ten or more. The gene calls are TRBV6-2 or TRBV6-3 and TRBJ2-3, with a tentative D call TRBD2 (6 bases). Germline values: CDR1 MNHEY, CDR2 SVGEGT. The CDR3 has 14 amino acids. V lost 6 bases to trimming and J lost 4 bases, with 14 bases between them. The CDR3 coding sequence is TGTGCCAGCAGAGACCAAGGAGGGTCAGATACGCAGTATTTT. Protein sequence: CASRDQGGSDTQYF.

In this sample, this clonotype turned up many times. This sequence joins TRBV14 and TRBJ2-1; TRBD2 aligns across 7 bases. CDR3 length equals 12 residues. Trimming cost V 3 bases and J 15 bases; bases outside gene matches: 8. Germline V gives CDR1 SGHDN, CDR2 FVKESK. The CDR3 nucleotides are TGTGCCAGCAGCCATAGAGGGAGGGCGGGGTTCTTC. This sequence encodes CASSHRGRAGFF.

Ten or more counts support this clonotype. J is TRBJ2-1 and V is TRBV10-3; D is undetermined. The germline V gene encodes CDR1 ENHRY and CDR2 SYGVKD. Between the trimmed V and J ends, which lost 3 bases and 3 bases, there was a span of 6 bases. The CDR3 extends over 13 amino acids. In DNA form, the CDR3 reads TGTGCCATCAGTGAAGCGAGCTACAATGAGCAGTTCTTC. This encodes CAISEASYNEQFF.

On this clonotype itself: This is likely a read error, given that the CDR3 carries no conserved phenylalanine or tryptophan at its end. The V call is TRBV7-9, the J call TRBJ2-1; the match to TRBD2 covers 9 bases. V lost 6 bases, J lost 5 bases, and 8 bases stayed unmatched. CDR1 is SEHNR, CDR2 FQNEAQ, per germline (reference sequence). This CDR3 is 15 amino acids long. The CDR3 DNA follows: TGTGCCAGCAGTATGGCGGGAGGGATGGACAATGAGCAGTTCCTC. It translates to CASSMAGGMDNEQFL.

In this sample, this clonotype turned up many times. The V gene is TRBV5-4, the J gene TRBJ1-2; tentative D call: TRBD1 (6 bases). Trimming removed 7 bases at V and 6 bases at J, with 19 bases between. The V gene's germline CDR1 is SGHNT and CDR2 YYREEE (reference sequence). The CDR3 loop spans 14 amino acids. The CDR3 reads CASGGTGTNNGYTF. CDR3 in DNA: TGTGCCAGCGGGGGCACCGGGACAAATAATGGCTACACCTTC.

In its sample, this clonotype was seen many times. V and J are TRBV6-5 and TRBJ2-7; TRBD2 matches 7 bases. With 5 bases clipped from V and 7 bases from J, the junction kept 5 bases outside the gene matches. CDR1 MNHEY and CDR2 SVGAGI come from the germline V gene. The CDR3 covers 12 residues. CDR3 loop: CASSRWEGEQYF. In nucleotides, the CDR3 is TGTGCCAGCAGTAGGTGGGAGGGGGAGCAGTACTTC.

This clonotype was counted many times. The genes are TRBV9 and TRBJ2-7, with TRBD2 identical over 9 bases. Germline assignment: CDR1 SGDLS and CDR2 YYNGEE. The CDR3 runs to 15 residues. V shed 2 bases, J shed 1 base, and the junction held 4 bases outside the gene matches. The DNA of the CDR3 is TGTGCCAGCAGCGTCAGTAGCGGGAGTTCCTACGAGCAGTACTTC. It yields the protein CASSVSSGSSYEQYF.

This clonotype has a count of ten or more. V gene TRBV9 combines with J gene TRBJ1-1; tentatively, D is TRBD1 (6 bases). V gave up 0 bases and J gave up 6 bases, with 15 bases separating them. This CDR3 region has 15 residues. Germline V gene lookup returns CDR1 SGDLS and CDR2 YYNGEE. CDR3 residues: CASSVAGGQTAEAFF. The CDR3 nucleotides are TGTGCCAGCAGCGTAGCTGGGGGGCAGACCGCTGAAGCTTTCTTT.

The chain links TRBV7-9 to TRBJ2-5; 9 bases match TRBD2. The ends lost 5 bases at V and 5 bases at J; junction bases unmatched: 12. This CDR3 region has 16 residues. Germline assignment: CDR1 SEHNR and CDR2 FQNEAQ (reference sequence). The CDR3 here is CASSQGGTSFDETQYF. The DNA of the CDR3 is TGTGCCAGCAGCCAAGGAGGGACTAGCTTTGACGAGACCCAGTACTTC.

The table lists this clonotype with many counts. The chain joins TRBV7-2 to TRBJ2-7; 11 bases fit TRBD2. CDR3 size: 15 residues. Looked up from germline, CDR1 is SGHTA and CDR2 is FQGNSA. J gave up 5 bases and V 1 base, and 4 bases lay outside the gene matches. For the CDR3, the DNA is TGTGCCAGCAGCTTAGTAGCGGGAGGGAGCGACGAGCAGTACTTC. Translated: CASSLVAGGSDEQYF.

This clonotype was recorded a few times. The chain carries TRBV7-9 and TRBJ2-1; 8 nucleotides agree with TRBD1. V lost 5 bases to trimming and J lost 13 bases; unmatched junction nucleotides: 7. The CDR3 spans 12 residues. The germline gives CDR1 SEHNR, CDR2 FQNEAQ (reference sequence). CDR3 in amino acids: CASSQDRGRQFF. Here the CDR3 DNA reads TGTGCCAGCAGCCAAGACAGGGGTCGCCAGTTCTTC.

In regard to this clonotype: This may stem from a read error, because a much larger clone lies one nucleotide away. The rearrangement links TRBV28 to TRBJ1-5; D ambiguous. The germline V and J ends were trimmed by 10 bases and 1 base, with 8 bases remaining between them. Germline CDR1 and CDR2: MDHEN and SYDVKM. This CDR3 is built from 12 residues. DNA for the CDR3: TGTGCCACCGTGCAGAGCAATCAGCCCCAGCATTTT. Its protein is CATVQSNQPQHF. Based on the CDR3 plus reference TRBV28 and TRBJ1-5, the full variable domain is DVKVTQSSRYLVKRTGEKVFLECVQDMDHENMFWYRQDPGLGLRLIYFSYDVKMKEKGDIPEGYSVSREKKERFSLILESASTNQTSMYLCATVQSNQPQHFGDGTRLSIL.

The chain uses TRBV5-5 and TRBJ1-5, with TRBD1 matching over 7 bases. V lost 0 bases to trimming and J lost 6 bases; unmatched junction nucleotides: 9. This CDR3 is built from 16 residues. Germline assignment: CDR1 SGHKS and CDR2 YYEKEE (reference sequence). The CDR3 nucleotides read TGTGCCAGCAGCTTGGAGGGCCAGGGGGTAGGTCAGCCCCAGCATTTT. This sequence encodes CASSLEGQGVGQPQHF.

This clonotype has just one count. This sequence may be a read error, since a much larger clone differs from it by one base. This chain links TRBV7-9 with TRBJ2-5; 8 bases are shared with TRBD2. The germline V gene has CDR1 SEHNR and CDR2 FQNEAQ (reference sequence). This CDR3 is built from 14 residues. CDR3 loop: CASSRSGSGETQNF. CDR3 DNA sequence: TGTGCCAGCAGTCGCAGCGGGAGTGGGGAGACCCAGAACTTC.